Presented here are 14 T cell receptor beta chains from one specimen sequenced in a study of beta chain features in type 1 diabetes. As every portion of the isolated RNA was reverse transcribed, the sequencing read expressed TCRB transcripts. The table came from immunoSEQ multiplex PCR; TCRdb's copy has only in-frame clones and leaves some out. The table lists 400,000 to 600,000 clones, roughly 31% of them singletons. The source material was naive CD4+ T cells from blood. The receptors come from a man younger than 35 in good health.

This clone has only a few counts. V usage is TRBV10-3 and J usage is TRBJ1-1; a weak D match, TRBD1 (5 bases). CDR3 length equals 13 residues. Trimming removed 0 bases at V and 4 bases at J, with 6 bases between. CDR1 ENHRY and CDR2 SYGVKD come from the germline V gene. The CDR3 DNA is TGTGCCATCAGTGAGTCCGGGGGCACTGAAGCTTTCTTT. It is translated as CAISESGGTEAFF.

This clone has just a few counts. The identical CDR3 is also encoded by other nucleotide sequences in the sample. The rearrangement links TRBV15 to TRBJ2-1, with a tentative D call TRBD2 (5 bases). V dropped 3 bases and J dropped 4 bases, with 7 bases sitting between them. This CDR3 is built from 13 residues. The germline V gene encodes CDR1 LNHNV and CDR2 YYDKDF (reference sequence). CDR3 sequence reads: CATSRDSYNEQFF. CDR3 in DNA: TGTGCCACCAGCAGGGACTCGTACAATGAGCAGTTCTTC.

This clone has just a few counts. CDR3 DNA sequence: TGTGCCAGCAGCTTAACCTCGAGGGGAGAGACCCAGTACTTC. Amino acid sequence: CASSLTSRGETQYF. V is TRBV7-3 and J is TRBJ2-5, with D perhaps matching TRBD1 or TRBD2 (5 bases each). CDR3 length: 14 amino acids. V was shortened by 0 bases and J by 4 bases, with 9 bases between the two germline ends. The germline CDR1 and CDR2 sequences are SGHTA and FQGTGA.

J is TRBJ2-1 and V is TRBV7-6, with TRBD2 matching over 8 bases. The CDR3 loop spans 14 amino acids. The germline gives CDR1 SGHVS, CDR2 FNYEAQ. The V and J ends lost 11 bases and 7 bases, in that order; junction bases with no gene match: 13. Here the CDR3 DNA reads TGTGCCGTATGGGCGGGAGGCAAGGGAAATGAGCAGTTCTTC. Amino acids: CAVWAGGKGNEQFF.

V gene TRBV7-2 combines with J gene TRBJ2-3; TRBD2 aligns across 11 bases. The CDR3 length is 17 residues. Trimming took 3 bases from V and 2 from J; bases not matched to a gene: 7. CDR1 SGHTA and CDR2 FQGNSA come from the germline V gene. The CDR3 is CASSLRGLAATTDTQYF. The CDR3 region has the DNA TGTGCCAGCAGCTTGAGGGGACTAGCGGCTACCACAGATACGCAGTATTTT.

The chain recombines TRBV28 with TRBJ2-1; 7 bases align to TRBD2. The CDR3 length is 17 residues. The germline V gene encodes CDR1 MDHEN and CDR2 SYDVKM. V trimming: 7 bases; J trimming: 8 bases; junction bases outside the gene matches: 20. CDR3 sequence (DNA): TGTGCCAGCAAACGGATCACTCAGGCGGGAGCGACGGATGAGCAGTTCTTC. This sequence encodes CASKRITQAGATDEQFF. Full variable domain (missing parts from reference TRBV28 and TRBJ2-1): DVKVTQSSRYLVKRTGEKVFLECVQDMDHENMFWYRQDPGLGLRLIYFSYDVKMKEKGDIPEGYSVSREKKERFSLILESASTNQTSMYLCASKRITQAGATDEQFFGPGTRLTVL.

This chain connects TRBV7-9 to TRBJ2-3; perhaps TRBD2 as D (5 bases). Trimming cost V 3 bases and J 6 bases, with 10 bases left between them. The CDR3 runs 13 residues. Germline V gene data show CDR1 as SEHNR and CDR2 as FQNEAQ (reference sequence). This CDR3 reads CASSLGRRDTQYF. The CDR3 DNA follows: TGTGCCAGCAGCTTGGGTAGGAGGGATACGCAGTATTTT.

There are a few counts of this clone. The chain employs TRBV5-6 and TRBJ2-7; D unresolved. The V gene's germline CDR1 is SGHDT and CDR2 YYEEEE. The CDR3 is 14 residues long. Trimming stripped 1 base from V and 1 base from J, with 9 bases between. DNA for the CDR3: TGTGCCAGCAGCTTGTTGGTGGGGTCCTACGAGCAGTACTTC. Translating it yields CASSLLVGSYEQYF.

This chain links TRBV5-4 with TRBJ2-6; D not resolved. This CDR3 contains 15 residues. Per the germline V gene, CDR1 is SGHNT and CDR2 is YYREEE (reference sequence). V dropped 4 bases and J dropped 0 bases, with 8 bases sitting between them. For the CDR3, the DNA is TGTGCCAGCAGCCCGTCAGGCTCTGGGGCCAACGTCCTGACTTTC. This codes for CASSPSGSGANVLTF.

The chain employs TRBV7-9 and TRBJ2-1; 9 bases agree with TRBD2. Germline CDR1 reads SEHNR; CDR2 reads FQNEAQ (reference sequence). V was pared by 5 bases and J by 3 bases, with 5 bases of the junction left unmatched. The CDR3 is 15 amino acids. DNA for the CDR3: TGTGCCAGCAGCGGGCGGGAGGGTAGCTACAATGAGCAGTTCTTC. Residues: CASSGREGSYNEQFF.

This chain's CDR3 is CAWSVRAGSYNEQFF. CDR3 DNA sequence: TGTGCCTGGAGTGTACGGGCCGGGTCCTACAATGAGCAGTTCTTC. V gene TRBV30 combines with J gene TRBJ2-1; D is ambiguous. Trimming left V 0 bases short and J 1 base short, with 10 bases between. Germline CDR1 is GTSNPN and CDR2 is SVGIG (reference sequence). The CDR3 covers 15 residues. Combining the CDR3 with reference TRBV30 and TRBJ2-1 gives the whole variable domain SQTIHQWPATLVQPVGSPLSLECTVEGTSNPNLYWYRQAAGRGLQLLFYSVGIGQISSEVPQNLSASRPQDRQFILSSKKLLLSDSGFYLCAWSVRAGSYNEQFFGPGTRLTVL.

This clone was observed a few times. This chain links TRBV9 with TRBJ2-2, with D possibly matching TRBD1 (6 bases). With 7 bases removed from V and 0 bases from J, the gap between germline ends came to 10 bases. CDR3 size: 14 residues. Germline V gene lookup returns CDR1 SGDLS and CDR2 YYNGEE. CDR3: CASRDTSNTGELFF. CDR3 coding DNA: TGTGCCAGCCGGGACACCTCGAACACCGGGGAGCTGTTTTTT.

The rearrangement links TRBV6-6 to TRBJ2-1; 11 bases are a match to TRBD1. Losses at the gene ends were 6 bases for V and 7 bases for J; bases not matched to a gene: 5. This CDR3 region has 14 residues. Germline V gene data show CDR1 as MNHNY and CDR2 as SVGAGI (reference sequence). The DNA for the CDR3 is TGTGCCAGCAGATGGGACAGGGGGAGTAATGAGCAGTTCTTC. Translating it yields CASRWDRGSNEQFF.

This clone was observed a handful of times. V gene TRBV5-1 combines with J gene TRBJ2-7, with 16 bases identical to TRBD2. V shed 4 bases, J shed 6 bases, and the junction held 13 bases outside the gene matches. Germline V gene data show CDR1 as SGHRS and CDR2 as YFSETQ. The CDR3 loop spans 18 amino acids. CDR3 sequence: CASSVGLAGGPPPPEQYF. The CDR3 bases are TGCGCCAGCAGCGTGGGACTAGCGGGAGGGCCACCTCCTCCCGAGCAGTACTTC. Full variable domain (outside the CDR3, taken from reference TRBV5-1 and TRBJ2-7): KAGVTQTPRYLIKTRGQQVTLSCSPISGHRSVSWYQQTPGQGLQFLFEYFSETQRNKGNFPGRFSGRQFSNSRSEMNVSTLELGDSALYLCASSVGLAGGPPPPEQYFGPGTRLTVT.